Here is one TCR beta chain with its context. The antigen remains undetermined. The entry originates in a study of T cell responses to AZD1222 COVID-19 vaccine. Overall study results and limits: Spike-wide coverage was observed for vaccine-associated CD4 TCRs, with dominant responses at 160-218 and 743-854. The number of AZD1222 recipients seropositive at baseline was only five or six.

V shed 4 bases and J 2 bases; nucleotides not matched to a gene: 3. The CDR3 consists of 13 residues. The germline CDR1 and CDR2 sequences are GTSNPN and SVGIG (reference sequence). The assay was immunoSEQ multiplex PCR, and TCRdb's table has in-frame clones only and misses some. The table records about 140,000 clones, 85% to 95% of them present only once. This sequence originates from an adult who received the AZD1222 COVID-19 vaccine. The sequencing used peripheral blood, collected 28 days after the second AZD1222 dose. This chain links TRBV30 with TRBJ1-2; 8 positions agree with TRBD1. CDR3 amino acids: CAWNNRGNYGYTF. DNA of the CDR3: TGTGCCTGGAATAACAGGGGGAACTATGGCTACACCTTC.